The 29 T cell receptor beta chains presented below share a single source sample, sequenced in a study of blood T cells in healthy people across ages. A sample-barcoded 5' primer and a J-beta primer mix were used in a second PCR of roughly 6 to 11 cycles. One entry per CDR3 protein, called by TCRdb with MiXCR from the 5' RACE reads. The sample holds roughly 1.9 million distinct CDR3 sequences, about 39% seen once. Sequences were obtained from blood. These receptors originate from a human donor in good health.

DNA for the CDR3: TGTGCCAGCACCCCGGGACAGGGTATCTCTGGGGCCAACGTCCTGACTTTC. This codes for CASTPGQGISGANVLTF. J is TRBJ2-6 and V is TRBV12-3 or TRBV12-4; the match to TRBD1 covers 9 bases. Losses at the gene ends were 7 bases for V and 0 bases for J; bases not matched to a gene: 7. CDR3 length equals 17 residues.

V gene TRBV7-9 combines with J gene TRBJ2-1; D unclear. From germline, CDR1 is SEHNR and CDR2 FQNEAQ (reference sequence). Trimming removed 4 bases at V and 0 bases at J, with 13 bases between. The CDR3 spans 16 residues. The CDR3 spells CASSSGVVSSYNEQFF. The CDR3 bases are TGTGCCAGCAGCTCCGGAGTGGTTAGCTCCTACAATGAGCAGTTCTTC.

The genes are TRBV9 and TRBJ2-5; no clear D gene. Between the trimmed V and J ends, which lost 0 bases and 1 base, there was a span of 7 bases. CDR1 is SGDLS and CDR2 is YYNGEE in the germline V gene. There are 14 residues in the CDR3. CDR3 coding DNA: TGTGCCAGCAGCGTAGACCTAGTCCAAGAGACCCAGTACTTC. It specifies CASSVDLVQETQYF.

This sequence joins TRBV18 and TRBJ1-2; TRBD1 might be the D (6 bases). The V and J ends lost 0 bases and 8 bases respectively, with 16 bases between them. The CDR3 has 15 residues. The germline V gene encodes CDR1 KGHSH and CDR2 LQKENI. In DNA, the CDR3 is TGTGCCAGCTCACCACCGGCCACAGGGCCAGCCGGCTACACCTTC. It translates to CASSPPATGPAGYTF.

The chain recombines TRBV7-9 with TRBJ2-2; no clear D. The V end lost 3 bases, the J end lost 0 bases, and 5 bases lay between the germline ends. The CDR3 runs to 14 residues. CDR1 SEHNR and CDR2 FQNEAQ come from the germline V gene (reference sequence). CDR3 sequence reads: CASSFRPNTGELFF. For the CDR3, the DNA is TGTGCCAGCAGCTTCCGCCCGAACACCGGGGAGCTGTTTTTT.

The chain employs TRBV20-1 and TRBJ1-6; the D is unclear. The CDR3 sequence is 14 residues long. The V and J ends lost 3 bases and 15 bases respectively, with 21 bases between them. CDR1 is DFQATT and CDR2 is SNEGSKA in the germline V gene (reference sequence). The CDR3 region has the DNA TGCAGTGCTAGGGCCGGGCCAGACACCTCGGTCCTCCACTTT. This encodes CSARAGPDTSVLHF.

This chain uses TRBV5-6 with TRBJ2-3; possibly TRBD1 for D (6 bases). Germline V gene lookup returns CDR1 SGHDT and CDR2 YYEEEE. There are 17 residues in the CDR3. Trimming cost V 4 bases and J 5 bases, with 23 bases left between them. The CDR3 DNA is TGTGCCAGCAGCCACAACCTAAAACAGGGTCCGCGAGATACGCAGTATTTT. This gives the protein CASSHNLKQGPRDTQYF.

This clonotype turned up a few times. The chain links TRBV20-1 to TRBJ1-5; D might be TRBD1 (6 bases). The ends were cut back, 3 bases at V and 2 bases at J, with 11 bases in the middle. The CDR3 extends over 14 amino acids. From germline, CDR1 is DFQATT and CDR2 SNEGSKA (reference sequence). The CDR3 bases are TGCAGTGCTAGTACGGGGGGCGGCAATCAGCCCCAGCATTTT. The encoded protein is CSASTGGGNQPQHF.

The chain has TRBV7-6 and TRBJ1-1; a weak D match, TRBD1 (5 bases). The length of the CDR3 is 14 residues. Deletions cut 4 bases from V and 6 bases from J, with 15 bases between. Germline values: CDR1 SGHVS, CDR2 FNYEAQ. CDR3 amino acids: CASSSSVGAPEAFF. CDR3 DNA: TGTGCCAGCAGCTCCTCTGTTGGGGCGCCTGAAGCTTTCTTT.

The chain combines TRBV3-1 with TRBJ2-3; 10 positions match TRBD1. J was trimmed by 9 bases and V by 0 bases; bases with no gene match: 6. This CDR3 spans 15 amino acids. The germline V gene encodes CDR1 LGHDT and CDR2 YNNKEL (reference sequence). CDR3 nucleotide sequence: TGTGCCAGCAGCCAAGATAGGGACAGGGGACGGACGCAGTATTTT. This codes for CASSQDRDRGRTQYF.

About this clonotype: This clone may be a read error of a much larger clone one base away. CDR3 residues: CSALGRGAKERLFF. The CDR3 DNA reads as TGCAGCGCCCTAGGACGGGGGGCAAAGGAAAGACTGTTTTTT. The chain recombines TRBV29-1 with TRBJ1-4, with D possibly being TRBD1 (6 bases). Germline V gene lookup returns CDR1 SQVTM and CDR2 ANQGSEA. The CDR3 runs 14 residues.

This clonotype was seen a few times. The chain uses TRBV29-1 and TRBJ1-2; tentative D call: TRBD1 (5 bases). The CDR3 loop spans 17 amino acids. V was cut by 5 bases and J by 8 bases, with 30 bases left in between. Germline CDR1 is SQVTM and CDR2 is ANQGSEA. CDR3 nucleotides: TGCAGCGTTTATACTGGGGGTTCGGCAAAGACTATGGGCGGCTACACCTTC. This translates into CSVYTGGSAKTMGGYTF.

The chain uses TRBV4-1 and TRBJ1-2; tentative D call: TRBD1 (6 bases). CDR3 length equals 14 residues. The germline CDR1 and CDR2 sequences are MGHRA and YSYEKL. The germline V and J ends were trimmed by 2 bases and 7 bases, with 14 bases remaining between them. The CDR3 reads CASSQMWSGAGYTF. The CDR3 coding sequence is TGCGCCAGCAGCCAAATGTGGTCAGGGGCTGGCTACACCTTC.

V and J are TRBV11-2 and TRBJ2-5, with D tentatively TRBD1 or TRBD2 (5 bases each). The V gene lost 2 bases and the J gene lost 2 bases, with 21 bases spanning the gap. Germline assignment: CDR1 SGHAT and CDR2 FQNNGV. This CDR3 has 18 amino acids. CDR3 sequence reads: CASSLRSARGEFQETQYF. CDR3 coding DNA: TGTGCCAGCAGCTTAAGGTCGGCGCGAGGGGAGTTTCAAGAGACCCAGTACTTC.

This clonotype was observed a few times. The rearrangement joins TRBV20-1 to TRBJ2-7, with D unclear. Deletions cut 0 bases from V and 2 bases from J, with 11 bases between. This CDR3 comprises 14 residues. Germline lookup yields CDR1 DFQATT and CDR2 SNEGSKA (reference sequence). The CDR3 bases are TGCAGTGCTAGAGACCGCGAAGGGACCTACGAGCAGTACTTC. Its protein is CSARDREGTYEQYF.

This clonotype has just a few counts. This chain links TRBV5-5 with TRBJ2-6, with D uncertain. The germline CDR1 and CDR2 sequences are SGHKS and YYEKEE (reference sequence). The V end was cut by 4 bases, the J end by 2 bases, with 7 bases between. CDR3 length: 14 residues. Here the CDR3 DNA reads TGTGCCAGCAGCAAGAGGACTGGGGCCAACGTCCTGACTTTC. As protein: CASSKRTGANVLTF.

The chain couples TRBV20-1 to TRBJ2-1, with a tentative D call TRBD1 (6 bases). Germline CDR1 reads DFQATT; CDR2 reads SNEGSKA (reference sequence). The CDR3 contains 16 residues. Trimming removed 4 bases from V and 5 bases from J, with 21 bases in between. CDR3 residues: CSATSYTGYFDNEQFF. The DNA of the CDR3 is TGCAGTGCTACAAGCTATACAGGGTACTTCGACAATGAGCAGTTCTTC.

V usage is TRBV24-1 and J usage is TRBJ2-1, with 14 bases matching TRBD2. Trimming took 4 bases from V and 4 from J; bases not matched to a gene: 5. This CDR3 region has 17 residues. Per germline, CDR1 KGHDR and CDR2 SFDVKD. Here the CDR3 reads CATSERLAGGLYNEQFF. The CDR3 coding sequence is TGTGCCACCAGTGAGAGACTAGCGGGGGGGCTGTACAATGAGCAGTTCTTC.

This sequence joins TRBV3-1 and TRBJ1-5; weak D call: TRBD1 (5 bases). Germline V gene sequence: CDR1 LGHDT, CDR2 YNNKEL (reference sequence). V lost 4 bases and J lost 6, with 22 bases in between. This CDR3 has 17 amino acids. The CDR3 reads CASSPSRNGGSTQPQHF. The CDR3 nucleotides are TGTGCCAGCAGCCCAAGTCGGAACGGGGGGAGTACTCAGCCCCAGCATTTT.

The CDR3 DNA reads as TGCAGTGCTAGGGCTTCAGCGGGGGGCTACGAGCAGTACTTC. It specifies CSARASAGGYEQYF. The V gene is TRBV20-1, the J gene TRBJ2-7, with 9 bases fitting TRBD2. CDR1 is DFQATT and CDR2 is SNEGSKA in the germline V gene (reference sequence). V lost 3 bases and J lost 3; bases outside the gene matches: 6. There are 14 residues in the CDR3.

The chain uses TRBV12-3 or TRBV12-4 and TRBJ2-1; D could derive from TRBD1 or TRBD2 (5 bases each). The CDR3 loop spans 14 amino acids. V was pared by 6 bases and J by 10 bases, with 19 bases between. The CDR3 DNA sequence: TGTGCCAGCAGCCTTCCGGGACGGAGGAGAGAGCAGTTCTTC. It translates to CASSLPGRRREQFF.

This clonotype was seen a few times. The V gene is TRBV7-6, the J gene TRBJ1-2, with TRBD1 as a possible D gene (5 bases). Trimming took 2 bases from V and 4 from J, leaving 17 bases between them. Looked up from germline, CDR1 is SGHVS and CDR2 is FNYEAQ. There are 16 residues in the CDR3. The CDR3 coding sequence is TGTGCCAGCAGCTTAAATGGGGCCGTACCCTCCTATGGCTACACCTTC. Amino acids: CASSLNGAVPSYGYTF.

The CDR3 DNA is TGTGCCAGCGGGGGGACCCAAGAGACCCAGTACTTC. It encodes CASGGTQETQYF. The chain has TRBV28 and TRBJ2-5; D perhaps matches TRBD2 (6 bases). This CDR3 is 12 amino acids long. The V end was cut by 8 bases, the J end by 1 base, with 8 bases between. Germline CDR1 reads MDHEN; CDR2 reads SYDVKM. Together with reference TRBV28 and TRBJ2-5, the CDR3 gives the full variable domain: DVKVTQSSRYLVKRTGEKVFLECVQDMDHENMFWYRQDPGLGLRLIYFSYDVKMKEKGDIPEGYSVSREKKERFSLILESASTNQTSMYLCASGGTQETQYFGPGTRLLVL.

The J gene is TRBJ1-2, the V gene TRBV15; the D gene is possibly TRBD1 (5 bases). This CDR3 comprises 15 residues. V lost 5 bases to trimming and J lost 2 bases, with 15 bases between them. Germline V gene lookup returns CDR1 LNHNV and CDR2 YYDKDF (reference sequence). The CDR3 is CATSPGRSENYGYTF. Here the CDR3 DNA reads TGTGCCACCAGCCCGGGGCGGTCTGAGAACTATGGCTACACCTTC.

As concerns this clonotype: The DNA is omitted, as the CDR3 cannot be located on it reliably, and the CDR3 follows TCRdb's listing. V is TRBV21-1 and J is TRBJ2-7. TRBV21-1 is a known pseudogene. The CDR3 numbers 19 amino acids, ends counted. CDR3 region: CASSKVLEYICENSYEQYF.

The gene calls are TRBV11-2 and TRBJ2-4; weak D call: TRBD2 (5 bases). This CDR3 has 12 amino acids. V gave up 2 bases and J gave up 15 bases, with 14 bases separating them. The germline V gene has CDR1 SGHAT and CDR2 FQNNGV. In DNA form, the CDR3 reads TGTGCCAGCAGCTTAATTAGCGACGAGCGGTACTTC. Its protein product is CASSLISDERYF.

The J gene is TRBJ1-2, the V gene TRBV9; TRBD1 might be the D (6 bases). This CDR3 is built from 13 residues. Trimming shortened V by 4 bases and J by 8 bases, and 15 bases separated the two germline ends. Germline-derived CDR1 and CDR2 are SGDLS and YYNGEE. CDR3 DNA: TGTGCCAGCAGCCCCATCCAAGGGGGAGGCTACACCTTC. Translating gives CASSPIQGGGYTF.

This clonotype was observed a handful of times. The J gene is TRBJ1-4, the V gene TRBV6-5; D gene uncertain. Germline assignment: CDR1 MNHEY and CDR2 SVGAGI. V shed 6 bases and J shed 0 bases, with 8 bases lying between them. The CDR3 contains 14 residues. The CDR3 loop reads CASRRIATNEKLFF. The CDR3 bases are TGTGCCAGCAGGAGGATAGCAACTAATGAAAAACTGTTTTTT.

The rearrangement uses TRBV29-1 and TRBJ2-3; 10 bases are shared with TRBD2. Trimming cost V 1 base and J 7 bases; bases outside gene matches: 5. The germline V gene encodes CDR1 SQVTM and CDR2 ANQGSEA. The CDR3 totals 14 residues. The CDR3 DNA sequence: TGCAGCGTTGAAGCAGCGGGGGGGCGGAATACGCAGTATTTT. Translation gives CSVEAAGGRNTQYF.